The 27 T cell receptor beta chains listed next were all sequenced from one sample in a study of CD4 T cells in relation to SARS-CoV-2 and coronaviruses (TCRdb year 2021). These receptors are not linked to any known antigen. The library was prepared using the immunoSEQ multiplex PCR assay. Held by TCRdb, this immuneACCESS table contains in-frame sequences only and omits some clones. Under half of the omission traces to an unresolved V gene where checked; the cause of the rest is unknown. The sample has over 20,000 clones on record, over 70% of them singletons. In total, the top ten clones hold over 10% of the sample. CD4+ T cells from unexposed donors were collected before the COVID-19 pandemic (2011-2018). Following 10 days of culture, the EasySep CD4+ T cell isolation kit was used to isolate CD4+ T cells. The sample consisted of CD4+ T cells from PBMCs, cultured in vitro. The receptor source for this set is a human donor in good health.

This chain links TRBV6-2 or TRBV6-3 with TRBJ2-7; maybe TRBD1 (5 bases). The CDR3 consists of 15 residues. The V gene's germline CDR1 is MNHEY and CDR2 SVGEGT. Trimming took 4 bases from V and 0 from J, leaving 13 bases between them. CDR3: CASSSPLTVSYEQYF. The DNA for the CDR3 is TGTGCCAGCAGTTCCCCCCTGACAGTCTCCTACGAGCAGTACTTC.

The chain links TRBV20-1 to TRBJ2-7, with D possibly matching TRBD1 (6 bases). Deletions cut 3 bases from V and 8 bases from J, with 17 bases between. Per the germline V gene, CDR1 is DFQATT and CDR2 is SNEGSKA (reference sequence). This CDR3 comprises 13 residues. The CDR3 spells CSASRQDIGQQYF. For the CDR3, the DNA is TGCAGTGCTAGTCGACAGGATATCGGCCAGCAGTACTTC.

J is TRBJ2-7 and V is TRBV4-1; 11 nucleotides align to TRBD2. Per the germline V gene, CDR1 is MGHRA and CDR2 is YSYEKL. CDR3 length: 18 amino acids. J lost 1 base, V lost 5 bases, and 13 bases had no gene match. The CDR3, as DNA: TGCGCCAGCAGCGTCCAGCTCACTAGCGGGAGCTCGTCCTACGAGCAGTACTTC. Its protein is CASSVQLTSGSSSYEQYF.

This sequence joins TRBV7-2 and TRBJ2-1; tentatively, D is TRBD1 (6 bases). The CDR3 loop spans 14 amino acids. In germline, CDR1 is SGHTA, CDR2 FQGNSA. V was trimmed by 6 bases and J by 6 bases, leaving 15 bases between them. This CDR3 reads CASSFSTGFNEQFF. The CDR3 DNA reads TGTGCCAGCAGTTTCTCGACAGGCTTCAATGAGCAGTTCTTC.

The chain joins TRBV5-1 to TRBJ2-1; either TRBD1 or TRBD2 may fit D (5 bases each). This CDR3 is 15 amino acids long. The V and J ends lost 0 bases and 6 bases respectively, with 13 bases between them. Germline CDR1 SGHRS, CDR2 YFSETQ. As DNA, the CDR3 is TGCGCCAGCAGCTTGGAAGCGAGAGGGGCCAATGAGCAGTTCTTC. Residues: CASSLEARGANEQFF.

The genes are TRBV2 and TRBJ1-3; D uncertain. The V end was cut by 7 bases, the J end by 0 bases, with 10 bases between. The CDR3 has 14 amino acids. Germline CDR1 is SNHLY and CDR2 is FYNNEI. The chain's CDR3 is CASKRSNSGNTIYF. Here the CDR3 DNA reads TGTGCCAGCAAGAGGTCTAACTCTGGAAACACCATATATTTT.

The sample holds a few counts of this clone. This rearrangement joins TRBV5-6 to TRBJ1-2; D is ambiguous. This CDR3 comprises 11 residues. CDR1 SGHDT and CDR2 YYEEEE come from the germline V gene. Trimming cost V 0 bases and J 8 bases, with 5 bases left between them. The CDR3 DNA reads as TGTGCCAGCAGCTTGGGGGTCGGCTACACCTTC. This translates into CASSLGVGYTF.

This chain joins TRBV7-6 and TRBJ2-2, with 7 positions matching TRBD2. CDR1 is SGHVS, CDR2 FNYEAQ, per germline. This CDR3 spans 15 amino acids. V gave up 6 bases and J gave up 3 bases; unmatched junction bases: 7. DNA of the CDR3: TGTGCCAGCAGATCGAGGCGGGAGCACACCGGGGAGCTGTTTTTT. Its protein is CASRSRREHTGELFF.

This chain joins TRBV7-2 and TRBJ1-1; 10 bases align to TRBD1. V trimming: 4 bases; J trimming: 7 bases; junction bases outside the gene matches: 9. This CDR3 region has 15 residues. Germline CDR1 SGHTA, CDR2 FQGNSA. In nucleotides, the CDR3 is TGTGCCAGCAGCTCGGGGTTGGGACAGGGGAGTGAAGCTTTCTTT. Translated, it gives CASSSGLGQGSEAFF.

This chain links TRBV6-4 with TRBJ2-7; 9 nucleotides line up with TRBD2. V lost 6 bases to trimming and J lost 0 bases; unmatched junction nucleotides: 9. Looked up from germline, CDR1 is MRHNA and CDR2 is SNTAGT. This CDR3 has 16 amino acids. This chain's CDR3 is CASRSSGSGSSYEQYF. The DNA for the CDR3 is TGTGCCAGCAGGAGTAGCGGGAGCGGTAGCTCCTACGAGCAGTACTTC.

This chain links TRBV27 with TRBJ2-3; the D gene is possibly TRBD1 (6 bases). The CDR3 runs to 13 residues. CDR1 is MNHEY, CDR2 SMNVEV, per germline (reference sequence). Trimming stripped 10 bases from V and 4 bases from J, with 15 bases between. The CDR3: CAISQGSADTQYF. The DNA for the CDR3 is TGTGCCATCTCGCAGGGGAGTGCAGATACGCAGTATTTT.

This clone has a handful of counts. The chain combines TRBV3-1 (or the pseudogene TRBV3-2) with TRBJ2-2, with TRBD2 matching over 10 bases. The V segment lost 0 bases and the J segment 8 bases; nucleotides outside the gene matches: 3. This CDR3 is built from 15 residues. The germline CDR1 and CDR2 sequences are LGHDT and YNNKEL (reference sequence). CDR3 DNA sequence: TGTGCCAGCAGCCAAGATCCTAGCGGGAGAGGGGAGCTGTTTTTT. Its translation: CASSQDPSGRGELFF.

The chain couples TRBV7-9 to TRBJ1-6; 8 bases line up with TRBD1. The CDR3 has 16 amino acids. Looked up from germline, CDR1 is SEHNR and CDR2 is FQNEAQ (reference sequence). Trimming cost V 1 base and J 7 bases; bases outside gene matches: 6. CDR3 amino acids: CASSLGQGAGNSPLHF. DNA for the CDR3: TGTGCCAGCAGCTTAGGGCAGGGGGCGGGAAATTCACCCCTCCACTTT.

The V gene is TRBV23-1, the J gene TRBJ1-5; D is uncertain. TRBV23-1 is designated an ORF whose function remains uncertain. Trimming stripped 0 bases from V and 2 bases from J, with 8 bases between. The CDR3 has 15 residues. As DNA, the CDR3 is TGCGCCAGCAGTCAATCAAACCGGTGCAATCAGCCCCAGCATTTT. Translating it yields CASSQSNRCNQPQHF.

This clone was observed a few times. The V call is TRBV28, the J call TRBJ2-1, with D unresolved. V lost 3 bases, J lost 7 bases, and 19 bases lay in between. CDR1 and CDR2 from the germline V gene are MDHEN and SYDVKM. The CDR3 is 16 amino acids. CDR3 residues: CASSFREWAGGNEQFF. CDR3 in DNA: TGTGCCAGCAGTTTCCGCGAGTGGGCAGGTGGAAATGAGCAGTTCTTC.

This chain connects TRBV5-1 to TRBJ2-2, with TRBD2 identical over 12 bases. The CDR3 is 17 amino acids. Germline lookup yields CDR1 SGHRS and CDR2 YFSETQ. J was trimmed by 7 bases and V by 3 bases; bases with no gene match: 10. This CDR3 is CASSSGLAGQGGGELFF. Here the CDR3 DNA reads TGCGCCAGCAGCTCTGGACTAGCGGGGCAAGGCGGCGGGGAGCTGTTTTTT.

This clone was seen a handful of times. The chain uses TRBV6-5 and TRBJ1-5, with a tentative D call TRBD1 (6 bases). Per the germline V gene, CDR1 is MNHEY and CDR2 is SVGAGI. There are 15 residues in the CDR3. V was cut by 7 bases and J by 3 bases, with 16 bases left in between. CDR3 DNA sequence: TGTGCCAGCACCCTAGGACAGTTTTCCAATCAGCCCCAGCATTTT. Protein product: CASTLGQFSNQPQHF.

The chain employs TRBV18 and TRBJ1-2, with D uncertain. The V gene lost 3 bases and the J gene lost 8 bases, with 19 bases spanning the gap. Germline V CDR1 and CDR2: KGHSH, LQKENI. The length of the CDR3 is 15 residues. CDR3 nucleotides: TGTGCCAGCTCACCCGTACCGGGAAAGAATAACGGCTACACCTTC. It translates to CASSPVPGKNNGYTF.

This chain links TRBV2 with TRBJ2-4; TRBD2 matches 8 bases. This CDR3 spans 17 amino acids. After removal of 4 bases from V and 0 bases from J, the junction contained 8 bases not matched to a gene. Germline values: CDR1 SNHLY, CDR2 FYNNEI. In nucleotides, the CDR3 is TGTGCCAGCAGTGGCTCGTCGGGAGGGTTAGCCAAAAACATTCAGTACTTC. Amino acid sequence: CASSGSSGGLAKNIQYF. The complete variable domain, with remaining parts taken from reference TRBV2 and TRBJ2-4, reads EPEVTQTPSHQVTQMGQEVILRCVPISNHLYFYWYRQILGQKVEFLVSFYNNEISEKSEIFDDQFSVERPDGSNFTLKIRSTKLEDSAMYFCASSGSSGGLAKNIQYFGAGTRLSVL.

This clone was observed a single time. This rearrangement joins TRBV6-5 to TRBJ2-3; perhaps TRBD2 as D (5 bases). This CDR3 comprises 15 residues. Per the germline V gene, CDR1 is MNHEY and CDR2 is SVGAGI. V lost 6 bases to trimming and J lost 1 base, with 14 bases between them. CDR3 DNA sequence: TGTGCCAGCAGGAGGGAATTGGCTCGCACAGATACGCAGTATTTT. Its translation: CASRRELARTDTQYF.

The CDR3: CASSYGPVLYGYTF. DNA for the CDR3: TGTGCCAGCAGCTACGGACCGGTACTCTATGGCTACACCTTC. The chain employs TRBV11-2 and TRBJ1-2; D is uncertain. Germline V lookup: CDR1 SGHAT, CDR2 FQNNGV. The length of the CDR3 is 14 residues. Trimming took 4 bases from V and 4 from J, leaving 13 bases between them.

The genes are TRBV6-2 or TRBV6-3 and TRBJ2-5; 13 bases are a match to TRBD2. The germline V gene encodes CDR1 MNHEY and CDR2 SVGEGT. CDR3 size: 14 residues. V lost 4 bases and J lost 4; bases outside the gene matches: 0. The CDR3 DNA sequence: TGTGCCAGCAGTTGGACTAGCGGGAGAGAGACCCAGTACTTC. It is translated as CASSWTSGRETQYF.

The J gene is TRBJ1-1, the V gene TRBV13; 11 bases align to TRBD1. The CDR3 is 16 residues long. V gave up 5 bases and J gave up 6 bases; unmatched junction bases: 11. Germline V CDR1 and CDR2: PRHDT, FYEKMQ (reference sequence). For the CDR3, the DNA is TGTGCCAGCAGCAACGGACAGGGGGCGGGGCTGTCTGAAGCTTTCTTT. It is translated as CASSNGQGAGLSEAFF.

This chain links TRBV12-3 or TRBV12-4 with TRBJ2-1; D is possibly TRBD1 (6 bases). There are 13 residues in the CDR3. Trimming left V 6 bases short and J 8 bases short, with 14 bases between. CDR3 nucleotide sequence: TGTGCCAGCAGACCGGGACACTTGGATGAGCAGTTCTTC. Protein: CASRPGHLDEQFF.

The CDR3 DNA sequence: TGCGCCAGCAGCTCATCGACGGATACTAAAAGGAATGAAAAACTGTTTTTT. Amino acid sequence: CASSSSTDTKRNEKLFF. The chain has TRBV5-1 and TRBJ1-4, with D unclear. CDR3 size: 17 residues. Trimming left V 3 bases short and J 5 bases short, with 20 bases between. The V gene's germline CDR1 is SGHRS and CDR2 YFSETQ.

This clone was seen only a few times. This sequence joins TRBV5-1 and TRBJ1-1; D is ambiguous. The CDR3 has 15 residues. Germline assignment: CDR1 SGHRS and CDR2 YFSETQ. V shed 0 bases and J shed 6 bases, with 15 bases lying between them. The CDR3 reads CASSLEAGLKSEAFF. The CDR3 DNA follows: TGCGCCAGCAGCTTGGAAGCAGGATTGAAGTCTGAAGCTTTCTTT.

The chain has TRBV6-5 and TRBJ1-3; no definite D call. The CDR3 covers 13 residues. Looked up from germline, CDR1 is MNHEY and CDR2 is SVGAGI. Trimming took 7 bases from V and 0 from J, leaving 7 bases between them. CDR3 sequence reads: CASTPSSGNTIYF. As DNA, the CDR3 is TGTGCCAGCACCCCGAGCTCTGGAAACACCATATATTTT.